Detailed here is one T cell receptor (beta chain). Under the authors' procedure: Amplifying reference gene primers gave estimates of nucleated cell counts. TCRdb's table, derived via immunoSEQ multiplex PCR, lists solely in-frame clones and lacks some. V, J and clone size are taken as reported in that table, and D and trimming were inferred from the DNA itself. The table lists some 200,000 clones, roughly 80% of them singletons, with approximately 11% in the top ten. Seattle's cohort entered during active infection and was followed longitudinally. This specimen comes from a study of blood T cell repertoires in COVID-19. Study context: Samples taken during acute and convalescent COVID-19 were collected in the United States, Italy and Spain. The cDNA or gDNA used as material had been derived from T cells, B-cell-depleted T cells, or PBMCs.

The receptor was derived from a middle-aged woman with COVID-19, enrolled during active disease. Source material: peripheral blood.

The CDR3: CATSQVAAEAFF. CDR3 sequence (DNA): TGTGCCACCTCACAGGTTGCAGCTGAAGCTTTCTTT. This chain links TRBV6-5 with TRBJ1-1; tentative D call: TRBD1 (5 bases). Germline V CDR1 and CDR2: MNHEY, SVGAGI. Deletions cut 10 bases from V and 6 bases from J, with 15 bases between. The CDR3 consists of 12 residues.